Presented here are 15 T cell receptor beta chains from one specimen sequenced in a study of blood T cells in healthy people across ages. The use of a sample-barcoded 5' primer and a J-beta primer mix characterized a second PCR of roughly 6 to 11 cycles. TCRdb analysed the 5' RACE reads with MiXCR anew, one entry per CDR3 protein. The table records approximately 760,000 distinct CDR3 sequences, 20% to 30% of them present only once. The data also belong to a second study, concerning T cells of mothers and their children.

What was sequenced was blood. These receptors were obtained from a boy younger than 18 in good health.

This clonotype was found a few times. One junction end disagrees with the germline gene, perhaps due to a read error. The chain joins TRBV5-1 to TRBJ2-3; D ambiguous. The CDR3 extends over 16 amino acids. Germline loops: CDR1 SGHRS, CDR2 YFSETQ. The CDR3 coding sequence is TGCGCCAGCAGCTTGGCCCTAGGCCTCAGCACGGATACGCAGTATTTT. Translating it yields CASSLALGLSTDTQYF.

The chain has TRBV29-1 and TRBJ1-1, with D tentatively TRBD1 (6 bases). Trimming stripped 6 bases from V and 0 bases from J, with 14 bases between. In germline, CDR1 is SQVTM, CDR2 ANQGSEA. The CDR3 contains 14 residues. CDR3 bases: TGCAGCGTAGACACGCAGGGGCTGAACACTGAAGCTTTCTTT. Translation gives CSVDTQGLNTEAFF. Full variable domain (rest looked up from reference TRBV29-1 and TRBJ1-1): SAVISQKPSRDICQRGTSLTIQCQVDSQVTMMFWYRQQPGQSLTLIATANQGSEATYESGFVIDKFPISRPNLTFSTLTVSNMSPEDSSIYLCSVDTQGLNTEAFFGQGTRLTVV.

This clonotype was counted between two and nine times. The chain is built from TRBV10-3 and TRBJ2-2, with 7 bases matching TRBD1. Germline V lookup: CDR1 ENHRY, CDR2 SYGVKD. V gave up 4 bases and J gave up 2 bases; unmatched junction bases: 16. This CDR3 has 19 amino acids. The CDR3 here is CAISGSGQQLTHNTGELFF. The CDR3 DNA is TGTGCCATCAGTGGTTCGGGACAGCAGCTCACACACAACACCGGGGAGCTGTTTTTT.

This clonotype was counted between two and nine times. This chain joins TRBV6-2 or TRBV6-3 and TRBJ2-5; unclear D gene. The CDR3 consists of 16 residues. Trimming took off 5 bases at V and 5 bases at J, with 21 bases between the two ends. CDR1 is MNHEY, CDR2 SVGEGT, per germline. Written as DNA, the CDR3 is TGTGCCAGCAGTGATCCGACGATCTCCGTGTCGGAGACCCAGTACTTC. Protein: CASSDPTISVSETQYF.

The chain employs TRBV29-1 and TRBJ2-5, with D perhaps given as TRBD1 or TRBD2 (5 bases each). The J call is in doubt because the DNA end fits TRBJ2-1 better. The CDR3 extends over 13 amino acids. Germline CDR1 is SQVTM and CDR2 is ANQGSEA. CDR3 protein: CSVDRDDYNEQFF. CDR3 nucleotide sequence: TGCAGCGTTGACCGGGACGATTACAATGAGCAGTTCTTC.

V and J are TRBV5-5 and TRBJ1-6; D unclear. CDR3 size: 14 residues. Trimming left V 1 base short and J 6 bases short, with 8 bases between. Germline V gives CDR1 SGHKS, CDR2 YYEKEE (reference sequence). This chain's CDR3 is CASSLSHPNSPLHF. CDR3 coding DNA: TGTGCCAGCAGCTTGTCCCATCCTAATTCACCCCTCCACTTT.

This clonotype showed up just a few times. The chain combines TRBV6-2 or TRBV6-3 with TRBJ2-5; D might be TRBD1 (6 bases). Gene TRBJ2-1 matches the end of the DNA better, so the J call may be wrong. The CDR3 spans 14 residues. Germline CDR1 and CDR2: MNHEY and SVGEGT. The CDR3 region has the DNA TGTGCCAGCAGTTTCGTCAGCAGGGGCGATGAGCAGTTCTTC. This codes for CASSFVSRGDEQFF.

This chain joins TRBV7-6 and TRBJ2-5; maybe TRBD2 (5 bases). Matching the DNA end better, TRBJ2-1 makes the J call doubtful. The CDR3 loop spans 14 amino acids. CDR1 and CDR2 from the germline V gene are SGHVS and FNYEAQ. Written as DNA, the CDR3 is TGTGCCAGCAGCTTATCTGGGGATGAGGGTGAGCAGTTCTTC. It specifies CASSLSGDEGEQFF.

V is TRBV14 and J is TRBJ2-2; 7 positions agree with TRBD2. V lost 4 bases, J lost 4 bases, and 6 bases stayed unmatched. The CDR3 has 15 residues. Germline V lookup: CDR1 SGHDN, CDR2 FVKESK. CDR3 DNA sequence: TGTGCCAGCAGCCCACCGGGACTAACCACCGGGGAGCTGTTTTTT. It encodes CASSPPGLTTGELFF.

Only a few counts were recorded for this clonotype. This chain uses TRBV7-3 with TRBJ1-2; D remains unclear. The CDR3 is 13 amino acids. Germline loops: CDR1 SGHTA, CDR2 FQGTGA. With 5 bases removed from V and 5 bases from J, the gap between germline ends came to 12 bases. The CDR3 spells CASSQIAHYGYTF. The CDR3 DNA is TGTGCCAGCAGCCAAATCGCCCATTATGGCTACACCTTC.

This clonotype came up a few times. The chain has TRBV7-9 and TRBJ1-1, with D perhaps matching TRBD1 (6 bases). The V gene's germline CDR1 is SEHNR and CDR2 FQNEAQ (reference sequence). The V end lost 2 bases, the J end lost 6 bases, and 10 bases lay between the germline ends. There are 13 residues in the CDR3. CDR3: CASSLSRGPEAFF. The CDR3 DNA reads TGTGCCAGCAGCTTATCCAGGGGTCCTGAAGCTTTCTTT.

About this clonotype itself: The junction and the germline gene differ at one end; a read error may be behind it. The chain employs TRBV12-3 or TRBV12-4 and TRBJ2-7, with TRBD1 matching 8 bases. The CDR3 is 15 residues long. DNA of the CDR3: TGTGCCAGCAGTTTTATTTTACAGGGGGTGGACGAGCAGCACTTC. Translation: CASSFILQGVDEQHF.

The V and J genes are TRBV7-6 and TRBJ2-3, with D maybe TRBD2 (6 bases). This CDR3 has 16 residues. CDR1 is SGHVS and CDR2 is FNYEAQ in the germline V gene. The V gene lost 1 base and the J gene lost 4 bases, with 15 bases spanning the gap. As DNA, the CDR3 is TGTGCCAGCAGCTTAGGGGGGGAATCCATAGCAGATACGCAGTATTTT. Translated, it gives CASSLGGESIADTQYF.

Points on this clonotype: Germline is not matched at one junction end, which may reflect a read error. The chain has TRBV5-5 and TRBJ1-4, with unresolved D. The CDR3 has 15 amino acids. The germline V gene has CDR1 SGHKS and CDR2 YYEKEE (reference sequence). CDR3 in DNA: TGTGTCAGCAGCCGTCGCCCGGGGAATAATGAAAAACTGTTTTTT. It yields the protein CVSSRRPGNNEKLFF.

The rearrangement links TRBV14 to TRBJ2-1; D not certain. The J call may be mistaken, given a closer DNA end match to TRBJ2-5. CDR1 SGHDN and CDR2 FVKESK come from the germline V gene. The CDR3 covers 14 residues. CDR3 amino acids: CASSSQKPQETQYF. Written as DNA, the CDR3 is TGTGCCAGCAGCTCGCAGAAACCCCAAGAGACCCAGTACTTC.